The entry below describes one T cell receptor (beta chain). Its antigen is not known. The sample comes from a study of vaccination and CD4 T cells after COVID-19. The wider study: Post-COVID specimens were obtained a median about 97 days after diagnosis (range 35 to 161). Blood was drawn a median around 72 days post second dose, range 14 to 241. Control wells got either CEFX epitopes, HIV-1 Nef peptides, or no peptide at all.

An Oncomine TCR Beta short-read assay was used to sequence the DNA from cultured CD4+ T cells. Once CD4+ T cells had been cultured, genomic DNA was extracted from them. TCRdb itself ran the PCR reads through MiXCR, one entry per CDR3 protein. This table has nearly 20,000 distinct CDR3 sequences, 80% to 85% appearing once. Described treatment: approximately nine-day PBMC culture with coronavirus spike peptide pools or control peptides (ViraFEST assay). V trimming: 2 bases; J trimming: 7 bases; junction bases outside the gene matches: 7. Germline CDR1 reads MNHEY; CDR2 reads SVGAGI. This CDR3 has 15 residues.

Sequences were derived from CD4+ T cells from blood, cultured in vitro, sampled after SARS-CoV-2 vaccination. The receptor comes from a human donor who received a COVID-19 vaccine. The chain combines TRBV6-5 with TRBJ2-1, with 8 bases fitting TRBD2. In DNA form, the CDR3 reads TGTGCCAGCAGTTACAGGAGCGGGGGACGTAATGAGCAGTTCTTC. This codes for CASSYRSGGRNEQFF.